The 10 T cell receptor beta chains below all came from one sample that was sequenced in a study of radiation and T cells in renal cell carcinoma (dated by TCRdb to 2019 to 2021). The library was generated by the immunoSEQ multiplex PCR assay. TCRdb limited this immuneACCESS table to in-frame rearrangements with V and J called. A share of clones is missing; checked studies link under half to unresolved V genes, and the rest is unexplained. Here the sample has about 59,000 clones; 65% to 80% occur a single time. Clones ranked in the top ten supply under 7.5% of the sample. The meaning of the sample's time point label: baseline pretreatment blood. This specimen's treatment or condition label, per the study, means: 15 Gy SBRT to primary tumor, nephrectomy 4 weeks later. The sequenced sample was blood, obtained from a patient whose treatment included radiotherapy and nephrectomy. These receptor sequences come from a man in his 60s with renal cell carcinoma.

The chain couples TRBV15 to TRBJ2-7, with 8 bases identical to TRBD2. The CDR3 totals 18 residues. V lost 5 bases, J lost 4 bases, and 19 bases stayed unmatched. CDR1 and CDR2 (germline): LNHNV, YYDKDF (reference sequence). The CDR3 DNA follows: TGTGCCACCAGCTACGGACTAGCAAGCGCGGAGGGGGATTACGAGCAGTACGTC. This sequence encodes CATSYGLASAEGDYEQYV.

This chain uses TRBV7-2 with TRBJ1-1; D is undetermined. Trimming removed 1 base from V and 7 bases from J, with 13 bases in between. Germline CDR1 is SGHTA and CDR2 is FQGNSA. This CDR3 is 14 amino acids long. CDR3 amino acids: CASSLDGESNEAFF. The DNA of the CDR3 is TGTGCCAGCAGCTTAGATGGGGAAAGCAATGAAGCTTTCTTT.

The V and J genes are TRBV29-1 and TRBJ2-4, with D hard to call. The germline gives CDR1 SQVTM, CDR2 ANQGSEA. The CDR3 contains 13 residues. V gave up 4 bases and J gave up 0 bases, with 7 bases separating them. CDR3 nucleotide sequence: TGCAGCGTTGCCCCGATAGCCAAAAACATTCAGTACTTC. Protein: CSVAPIAKNIQYF.

This chain links TRBV7-2 with TRBJ2-2; 11 nucleotides match TRBD2. Germline V gene data show CDR1 as SGHTA and CDR2 as FQGNSA. J gave up 7 bases and V 1 base, and 8 bases lay outside the gene matches. The length of the CDR3 is 17 residues. The CDR3 region is CASSLDASGGIGGELFF. CDR3 in DNA: TGTGCCAGCAGCTTAGATGCTAGCGGGGGGATCGGCGGGGAGCTGTTTTTT.

The chain uses TRBV18 and TRBJ1-2; a weak D match, TRBD1 (6 bases). Between the trimmed V and J ends, which lost 0 bases and 4 bases, there was a span of 15 bases. CDR3 length equals 16 residues. Germline V gene sequence: CDR1 KGHSH, CDR2 LQKENI. The CDR3 here is CASSPPDQGRIYGYTF. The CDR3 DNA follows: TGTGCCAGCTCACCACCGGACCAGGGGCGGATCTATGGCTACACCTTC.

The V call is TRBV28, the J call TRBJ2-5; tentative D call: TRBD1 (5 bases). Trimming shortened V by 8 bases and J by 0 bases, and 13 bases separated the two germline ends. Per germline, CDR1 MDHEN and CDR2 SYDVKM. The CDR3 has 14 residues. The CDR3 nucleotides are TGTGCCAGCGGCCCAGGACACAACCAAGAGACCCAGTACTTC. Its protein is CASGPGHNQETQYF.

The CDR3 DNA follows: TGTGCCAGCAGCAAAGACAGTCGGAGCATGAACACTGAAGCTTTCTTT. Translation: CASSKDSRSMNTEAFF. V gene TRBV7-2 combines with J gene TRBJ1-1, with D possibly being TRBD1 (5 bases). From germline, CDR1 is SGHTA and CDR2 FQGNSA. Trimming stripped 5 bases from V and 0 bases from J, with 16 bases between. The CDR3 consists of 16 residues.

The chain links TRBV19 to TRBJ2-5, with TRBD2 matching over 9 bases. This CDR3 region has 17 residues. Losses at the gene ends were 0 bases for V and 1 base for J; bases not matched to a gene: 6. Germline CDR1 reads LNHDA; CDR2 reads SQIVND (reference sequence). CDR3 region: CASSIDGAGGPQETQYF. CDR3 in DNA: TGTGCCAGTAGTATAGATGGAGCGGGGGGCCCCCAAGAGACCCAGTACTTC.

The chain has TRBV18 and TRBJ2-1; TRBD1 matches 9 bases. Unmatched junction bases numbered 5, after V lost 6 bases and J lost 8 bases. Per the germline V gene, CDR1 is KGHSH and CDR2 is LQKENI. This CDR3 is 13 amino acids long. This chain's CDR3 is CASSLTGGDEQFF. For the CDR3, the DNA is TGTGCCAGCTCCCTGACAGGGGGGGATGAGCAGTTCTTC.

CDR3 nucleotide sequence: TGTGCCAGTACTCCTGACAGTCTCAGCACAGATACGCAGTATTTT. This encodes CASTPDSLSTDTQYF. The chain couples TRBV19 to TRBJ2-3, with a weak D call TRBD1 (5 bases). The CDR3 extends over 15 amino acids. The germline V gene encodes CDR1 LNHDA and CDR2 SQIVND (reference sequence). V was shortened by 7 bases and J by 0 bases, with 14 bases between the two germline ends.